This T cell receptor (beta chain) appears in the sequencing data of a study of OX40 agonist ivuxolimab in advanced cancers. About the study as a whole: Ivuxolimab, which targeted the costimulatory receptor OX40 (CD134), was an agonistic, fully human IgG2 monoclonal antibody. Intravenous ivuxolimab was administered to patients every 2 weeks at six dose levels: 0.01, 0.1, 0.3, 1.5, 3 and 10 mg/kg. Among the roughly 52 dose-escalation patients, about 20 had hepatocellular carcinoma, approximately 15 melanoma, 9 renal cell carcinoma and 9 head and neck cancer. The dose-escalation cohort was over 70% male with a mean age of 60 years, ranging from roughly 23 to 80. Patients were allowed to have had prior anti-PD-1, anti-PD-L1 or anti-CTLA-4 therapy, and more than 35% of the dose-escalation patients had been treated with checkpoint inhibitors. Partial responses occurred in three dose-escalation patients: two with cutaneous melanoma and one with hepatocellular carcinoma. The point of sequencing TCRbeta in the periphery was to test whether ivuxolimab changed TCR sequence diversity and drove clonal T-cell expansion. The paper reports the monotherapy dose-escalation portion (N of about 47 patients) of the phase I ivuxolimab trial. Paper-wide results and their limitations: Which antigens the clonally expanded peripheral T cells were specific for was not determined. After ivuxolimab, CD8+ T cells had more expanded clones than CD4+ T cells on average. In partial responders in the 0.1-3.0 mg/kg groups, normalized peripheral clonal expansion was found to be among the lowest, especially among CD8+ T cells. At doses from 0.1 to 3.0 mg/kg, clonal expansion was seen in both CD4+ and CD8+ blood T cells between baseline and week 6. Low levels of normalized T-cell clonal expansion were also seen in some nonresponding patients.

The CDR3 measures 16 amino acids from cysteine to phenylalanine. Only the CDR3 DNA stays, 48 bases, in frame from base 1. Reading the germline V gene gives CDR1 SGHVS and CDR2 FNYEAQ. The germline V and J ends show losses of 2 bases and 5 bases respectively, and no gene match explains 2 bases of the junction. The trial excluded patients who had a history of autoimmune disease or who were on systemic immunosuppression. Peripheral blood for TCR sequencing was collected from all dose cohorts at baseline, on cycle 4 day 1, and on cycle 7 day 1. Samples came from an open-label, multicenter, first-in-human phase I dose-escalation trial of ivuxolimab. The trial enrolled adults with locally advanced or metastatic head and neck squamous cell, hepatocellular, melanoma or renal cell carcinoma. CD4+ and CD8+ T cells were sorted separately from peripheral blood before TCR sequencing. To sequence the TCRbeta CDR3 region, genomic DNA was isolated from the sorted cells. The immunoSEQ Assay was used for sequencing of TCRbeta CDR3 regions. Not all clones reach the TCRdb copy of this immuneACCESS table, which keeps in-frame sequences only. Checked studies attribute under half of the gap to unresolved V genes and leave the rest unexplained. The sample table holds tens of thousands of clones, of which around 90% were seen once. Approximately 0.76% of the sample rests with the top ten.

Remarks on this clone: Its antigen is unknown. The input lacks base qualities; no much larger clone sits a single base away.

The sequencing here drew on CD4+ or CD8+ T cells sorted from blood, taken in a trial of the OX40 agonist ivuxolimab. The chain is assembled from TRBV7-6 and TRBJ2-2, and TRBD2 aligns with 13 junction nucleotides. This receptor was taken from an adult with an advanced solid tumor such as melanoma, head and neck, liver or kidney cancer. The CDR3 protein is CASSLRLAGGTGELFF. In nucleotide form, the sequence is TGTGCCAGCAGCTTAAGACTAGCGGGAGGAACCGGGGAGCTGTTTTTT.